Listed below are T cell receptor beta chains from one sample, sequenced in a study of blood T cell repertoires in COVID-19. The table came from immunoSEQ multiplex PCR; TCRdb's copy has only in-frame clones and leaves some out. The table has 200,000 to 250,000 clones, about 82% seen once. Sequencing was done on a sample of PBMCs or T cells enriched from blood (not recorded which). The receptor source for this set is a woman between 45 and 65 years old with acute COVID-19. Both conserved end residues are part of each CDR3. Fields, in order: J gene, clone size, D gene, V gene, CDR3 DNA, CDR3 protein. The D gene is left open where the match is weak. Not every row has a clone size; where given, it reads once, few, many or a size class.

TRBJ1-5 | . | TRBD1 | TRBV6-4 | TGTGCCAGCAGTGACCCGTCGGACAGGGGGCATAGCAATCAGCCCCAGCATTTT | CASSDPSDRGHSNQPQHF
TRBJ2-5 | many | TRBD1 | TRBV6-5 | TGTGCCAGCAGCTGGACAGGGGCAGAGACCCAGTACTTC | CASSWTGAETQYF
TRBJ1-4 | . | . | TRBV29-1 | TGCAGCACGACAGGTGCAACTAATGAAAAACTGTTTTTT | CSTTGATNEKLFF
TRBJ2-3 | . | TRBD2 | TRBV6-5 | TGTGCCAGCAGACGAGCGGGGGGTACGGCAGATACGCAGTATTTT | CASRRAGGTADTQYF
TRBJ1-2 | . | TRBD1 | TRBV3-1/TRBV3-2 | TGTGCCAGCAGCAGGGACAGTGGTGGCTACACCTTC | CASSRDSGGYTF
TRBJ2-1 | . | . | TRBV19 | TGTGCCAGTAGCACCTCCGGGACACCGAATGAGCAGTTCTTC | CASSTSGTPNEQFF
TRBJ2-3 | . | . | TRBV10-3 | TGTGCCATCAGTGACCTGGGTCTAGCGAGCACAGATACGCAGTATTTT | CAISDLGLASTDTQYF
TRBJ1-1 | few | TRBD1 | TRBV9 | TGTGCCAGCAGCCCTCGGACAGGGGCGAACACTGAAGCTTTCTTT | CASSPRTGANTEAFF
TRBJ1-2 | . | . | TRBV5-4 | TGTGCCAGCGGTGGGGGGGACCACTATGGCTACACCTTC | CASGGGDHYGYTF
TRBJ1-5 | . | . | TRBV4-2 | TGTGCCAGCAGCCAAGATGGAGGGCCCGGTGGGCAGCCCCAGCATTTT | CASSQDGGPGGQPQHF
TRBJ2-1 | . | . | TRBV5-1 | TGCGCCAGCAGCTTGGAACCTAGCTCCTACAATGAGCAGTTCTTC | CASSLEPSSYNEQFF
TRBJ2-7 | once | TRBD1 | TRBV10-3 | TGTGCCACCTCGAACAGGGGAGACTCCTACGAGCAGTACTTC | CATSNRGDSYEQYF
TRBJ1-1 | once | . | TRBV7-8 | TGTGCCAGCAGCTTAGGGGGGGACACTGAAGCTTTCTTT | CASSLGGDTEAFF
TRBJ2-2 | . | . | TRBV10-3 | TGTGCCATCAGTGCCCGCGGAGCTGGCGCGAACACCGGGGAGCTGTTTTTT | CAISARGAGANTGELFF
TRBJ1-2 | . | . | TRBV5-4 | TGTGCCAGCAGCTTGGGACAGAATAACTATGGCTACACCTTC | CASSLGQNNYGYTF
TRBJ2-1 | . | TRBD1 | TRBV6-5 | TGTGCCAGCAGAGACAGGGGCCGCAATGAGCAGTTCTTC | CASRDRGRNEQFF
TRBJ1-5 | . | . | TRBV3-1/TRBV3-2 | TGTGCCAGCAGCCAAAGATCGGGACAAGGGCCCCAGCATTTT | CASSQRSGQGPQHF
TRBJ1-1 | once | . | TRBV12-3/TRBV12-4 | TGTGCCAGCAGAGAGGACGGGGACACTGAAGCTTTCTTT | CASREDGDTEAFF
TRBJ2-7 | . | . | TRBV4-1 | TGCGCCAGCAGCGAAATTGGACGGACAGCCTACGAGCAGTACTTC | CASSEIGRTAYEQYF
TRBJ1-2 | many | TRBD1 | TRBV27 | TGTGCCAGCAGTTTCGGGGACAGAAACTATGGCTACACCTTC | CASSFGDRNYGYTF
TRBJ1-6 | once | . | TRBV27 | TGTGCCAGCAGGGAGGGTACCCTAAGCTCCTATAATTCACCCCTCCACTTT | CASREGTLSSYNSPLHF
TRBJ2-7 | . | TRBD2 | TRBV9 | TGTGCCAGCAGCCCCGGGGCTAGCGGGGCCTACGAGCAGTACTTC | CASSPGASGAYEQYF
TRBJ2-7 | once | . | TRBV4-1 | TGCGCCAGCAGCCAAGATCCGTCAGGGAGGTCCTACGAGCAGTACTTC | CASSQDPSGRSYEQYF
TRBJ2-6 | . | TRBD1 | TRBV5-6 | TGTGCCAGCAGCTTACGGACAGGGGGTTCTGGGGCCAACGTCCTGACTTTC | CASSLRTGGSGANVLTF
TRBJ2-1 | . | TRBD2 | TRBV9 | TGTGCCAGCAGCTGGGGGAGGGGCTGGAATGAGCAGTTCTTC | CASSWGRGWNEQFF
TRBJ1-1 | . | . | TRBV20-1 | TGCAGTGCTCTACAGGGCACTGAAGCTTTCTTT | CSALQGTEAFF
TRBJ2-1 | . | TRBD1 | TRBV9 | TGTGCCAGCAGCGAGAGCTATGGGACAGGGTTCCCTATTGATGAGCAGTTCTTC | CASSESYGTGFPIDEQFF
TRBJ1-2 | few | TRBD1 | TRBV14 | TGTGCCAGCAGTCGGACAGGGGCCCAGCCTTATGGCTACACCTTC | CASSRTGAQPYGYTF
TRBJ1-5 | . | . | TRBV30 | TGTGCCTGGAGTAACAGGGTAGGGCAGCCCCAGCATTTT | CAWSNRVGQPQHF
TRBJ2-3 | once | TRBD2 | TRBV7-9 | TGTGCCAGCAGCCCCGGGACTACGCCCCCAGATACGCAGTATTTT | CASSPGTTPPDTQYF
TRBJ1-2 | . | TRBD1 | TRBV7-9 | TGTGCCAGCAGCTCGAACTCCGGGACAGGGCCCTATGGCTACACCTTC | CASSSNSGTGPYGYTF
TRBJ1-1 | . | . | TRBV25-1 | TGTGCCAGCAGGGAGACGGTGAACACTGAAGCTTTCTTT | CASRETVNTEAFF
TRBJ1-6 | . | . | TRBV3-1/TRBV3-2 | TGTGCCAGCAGCCCCTCCGGGGTTTATAATTCACCCCTCCACTTT | CASSPSGVYNSPLHF
TRBJ1-1 | . | . | TRBV7-9 | TGTGCCAGCAGCGGGGGGGCAGGGCTTGGGAACACTGAAGCTTTCTTT | CASSGGAGLGNTEAFF
TRBJ2-7 | . | . | TRBV6-5 | TGTGCCAGCAGCGACCAGGGGTCCGGCGAGCAGTACTTC | CASSDQGSGEQYF
TRBJ1-4 | . | . | TRBV7-9 | TGTGCCAGCAGCTTAGGGCCAGGTGAAAAACTGTTTTTT | CASSLGPGEKLFF
TRBJ1-2 | . | TRBD1 | TRBV6-5 | TGTGCCAGCAGGGGACAGGGGGCGCGGGGCTATGGCTACACCTTC | CASRGQGARGYGYTF
TRBJ1-2 | . | TRBD1 | TRBV6-5 | TGTGCCAGCAGTTACTCACAGGGGGCCGGGGGCTACACCTTC | CASSYSQGAGGYTF
TRBJ2-5 | once | . | TRBV9 | TGTGCCAGCAGCGCGGGACAAGGAGTTCCAGGGACCCAGTACTTC | CASSAGQGVPGTQYF
TRBJ1-2 | . | TRBD1 | TRBV9 | TGTGCCAGCAGCACGTTAGGACAGGGAAACTATGGCTACACCTTC | CASSTLGQGNYGYTF
TRBJ1-2 | few | TRBD1 | TRBV5-1 | TGCGCCAGCAACAAGGGACAGGGGGCGTGGGGCTACACCTTC | CASNKGQGAWGYTF
TRBJ2-2 | . | TRBD1 | TRBV19 | TGTGCCACGGGGGACAGGGGGACCGGGGAGCTGTTTTTT | CATGDRGTGELFF
TRBJ1-2 | . | TRBD1 | TRBV10-3 | TGTGCCATCTCAACCGGGGACAGATTCACCTATGGCTACACCTTC | CAISTGDRFTYGYTF
TRBJ2-3 | . | TRBD2 | TRBV7-3 | TGTGCCAGCAGCCTAGCGGGGGGAAGCACAGATACGCAGTATTTT | CASSLAGGSTDTQYF
TRBJ2-1 | . | TRBD1 | TRBV10-3 | TGTGCCATCCGTACAGGGGGCGACTACAATGAGCAGTTCTTC | CAIRTGGDYNEQFF
TRBJ1-1 | . | . | TRBV19 | TGTGCCAGTAGTATAGCTCTTCTGAACACTGAAGCTTTCTTT | CASSIALLNTEAFF
TRBJ2-5 | . | . | TRBV11-2 | TGTGCCAGCAGCCCGCGGACTGGGGGGGAGACCCAGTACTTC | CASSPRTGGETQYF
TRBJ2-3 | . | TRBD1 | TRBV20-1 | TGCAGTGCTAGTATAGGGGGCGGCGATACGCAGTATTTT | CSASIGGGDTQYF
TRBJ2-7 | few | . | TRBV5-1 | TGCGCCAGCAGCTCCCGGGGCAGGGGCTACGAGCAGTACTTC | CASSSRGRGYEQYF
TRBJ1-3 | . | . | TRBV9 | TGTGCCAGCAGCGTAGACCAAGCCTTAGGAAACACCATATATTTT | CASSVDQALGNTIYF
TRBJ2-3 | . | . | TRBV5-1 | TGCGCCAGCAGCTCCACGTGGGGCGCAGAAGATACGCAGTATTTT | CASSSTWGAEDTQYF
TRBJ1-1 | few | TRBD1 | TRBV3-1/TRBV3-2 | TGTGCCAGCAGAAGGGGACAGGGGGTCACTGAAGCTTTCTTT | CASRRGQGVTEAFF
TRBJ2-3 | . | TRBD2 | TRBV9 | TGTGCCAGCAGCGTAGCTACGAGCGGGGGGGCGTGGACAGATACGCAGTATTTT | CASSVATSGGAWTDTQYF
TRBJ1-2 | . | . | TRBV5-6 | TGTGCCAGCAGCTCACAGGGTACCTATGGCTACACCTTC | CASSSQGTYGYTF
TRBJ1-2 | . | . | TRBV7-2 | TGTGCCAGCAGCCTTAGTGGTACGCCAGCATCAGGGCAACTCTATGGCTACACCTTC | CASSLSGTPASGQLYGYTF
TRBJ2-7 | . | TRBD1 | TRBV5-1 | TGCGCCAGCAGCTTGTCCTGGACAGGGAGCTCCTACGAGCAGTACTTC | CASSLSWTGSSYEQYF
TRBJ1-2 | . | . | TRBV7-2 | TGTGCCAGCAGCCCACTCGCGGGAGGCTATGGCTACACCTTC | CASSPLAGGYGYTF